These T cell receptor beta chains were read from a single sample in a study of T cells in Graves' hyperthyroidism and ophthalmopathy. TCRdb re-called the multiplex PCR reads with MiXCR, one entry per CDR3 protein. This sample carries under 350,000 distinct CDR3 sequences, around a quarter of them seen once, and the ten largest clones take more than 25%. The material sequenced was blood. Receptors were obtained from a man aged 35-49 years with Graves' hyperthyroidism that later progressed to Graves' ophthalmopathy. The CDR3 runs from the conserved cysteine through the conserved F or W. D genes are given only for firm matches. Clone size, where shown, is once, few, many, or a class for clones that have expanded.

TRBJ1-6	many	TRBV12-3/TRBV12-4	.	TGTGCCAGCAGTATAGCCTCTATTTCACCCCTCCACTTT	CASSIASISPLHF
TRBJ2-5	many	TRBV24-1	TRBD1	TGTGCCACCAGTGATCACCTCGGACAGGGGACGTCGGAGACCCAGTACTTC	CATSDHLGQGTSETQYF
TRBJ2-7	many	TRBV15	.	TGTGCCACCAGCCGAAGGGGTCCCTCCTACGAGCAGTACTTC	CATSRRGPSYEQYF
TRBJ1-3	many	TRBV20-1	TRBD1	TGCAGTGCTAGAGATGTGCGACAGGGGGGAGGCACCATATATTTT	CSARDVRQGGGTIYF
TRBJ2-7	many	TRBV12-3/TRBV12-4	TRBD2	TGTGCCAGCAGTCAACCAAAATCCATAGCGGGACACATGTACGAGCAGTACTTC	CASSQPKSIAGHMYEQYF
TRBJ2-7	many	TRBV18	.	TGTGCCAGCTCACCAAGGGACCGATACGAGCAGTACTTC	CASSPRDRYEQYF
TRBJ2-7	once	TRBV27	.	TGTGCCAGCAGTTTACCCGAGCAGTACTTC	CASSLPEQYF
TRBJ2-4	.	TRBV15	.	TGTGCCACCAGCAGAGGCAAAGGGAAGACCAAAAACATTCAGTACTTC	CATSRGKGKTKNIQYF
TRBJ2-7	.	TRBV20-1	TRBD2	TGCAGTGCTAGAGCCCTGACTAGCGGCACCTACGAGCAGTACTTC	CSARALTSGTYEQYF
TRBJ2-5	many	TRBV27	.	TGTGCCAGCAGTTTATCCGGTTTCGTTAGAGTTCGAGAGACCCAGTACTTC	CASSLSGFVRVRETQYF
TRBJ2-5	many	TRBV2	.	TGTGCCAGCATCACCGGGACAACCACTGAGACCCAGTACTTC	CASITGTTTETQYF
TRBJ1-5	many	TRBV28	TRBD1	TGTGCCAGCAGAGGCACAGGGGGCCGGAGGCCCCAGCATTTT	CASRGTGGRRPQHF
TRBJ2-7	many	TRBV6-5	.	TGTGCCAGCAGTTACTCCCCCTTGACAGAGGAGTACGAGCAGTACTTC	CASSYSPLTEEYEQYF
TRBJ1-3	.	TRBV10-3	TRBD1	TGTGCCATCAGTTCGACCGGGACAGGCACCATATATTTT	CAISSTGTGTIYF
TRBJ2-7	.	TRBV2	.	TGTGCCAGCAGTTCACTACTCTACGAGCAGTACTTC	CASSSLLYEQYF
TRBJ2-7	once	TRBV12-3/TRBV12-4	.	TGTGCCAGCAGCTACACCGGGCCCATCGACGAGCAGTACTTC	CASSYTGPIDEQYF
TRBJ1-1	.	TRBV6-2/TRBV6-3	.	TGTGCCAGCAGTTACGATCGGCGCTTCACTGAAGCTTTCTTT	CASSYDRRFTEAFF
TRBJ1-2	many	TRBV12-3/TRBV12-4	.	TGTGCCAGCAGACCTAGAAACGACATAGACTATGGCTACACCTTC	CASRPRNDIDYGYTF
TRBJ2-7	many	TRBV29-1	.	TGCAGCGTTGACGAGACAGGCTCCTACGAGCAGTACTTC	CSVDETGSYEQYF
TRBJ1-1	.	TRBV28	.	TGTGCCAGCAGTCCCGGGCGATTCGAAGCTTTCTTT	CASSPGRFEAFF
TRBJ2-7	.	TRBV6-5	TRBD2	TGTGCCAGCAAGTTGAGTAGCGGGGACCCCTACGAGCAGTACTTC	CASKLSSGDPYEQYF
TRBJ1-2	.	TRBV30	TRBD1	TGTGCCTGGAGCCGGGACAGCCATTCGGCCGACTATGGCTACACCTTC	CAWSRDSHSADYGYTF
TRBJ1-5	many	TRBV20-1	.	TGCAGTGCTAGATCCCCCAATCAGCCCCAGCATTTT	CSARSPNQPQHF
TRBJ1-2	many	TRBV6-2/TRBV6-3	.	TGTGCCAGCAGTAAACCCGGGACATACCTCTTGGGCTACACCTTC	CASSKPGTYLLGYTF
TRBJ1-2	many	TRBV25-1	.	TGTGCCAGCAGTGACCCCGGGACGTATAACTATGGCTACACCTTC	CASSDPGTYNYGYTF
TRBJ1-5	.	TRBV6-1	.	TGTGCCAGCTCAGGGTCCCCAGGGAATCAGCCCCAGCATTTT	CASSGSPGNQPQHF
TRBJ1-5	.	TRBV19	TRBD1	TGTGCCAGTAGTACGGACAGGTTTAGCAATCAGCCCCAGCATTTT	CASSTDRFSNQPQHF
TRBJ2-3	many	TRBV6-2/TRBV6-3	.	TGTGCCAGCAGACCTCAACTAGGCACAGATACGCAGTATTTT	CASRPQLGTDTQYF
TRBJ2-5	many	TRBV20-1	.	TGCAGTGCTAGGCTGGGGGCAGGGGAGACCCAGTACTTC	CSARLGAGETQYF
TRBJ2-2	.	TRBV29-1	.	TGCAGCGCCACGACAGATACGAACACCGGGGAGCTGTTTTTT	CSATTDTNTGELFF
TRBJ1-2	.	TRBV4-3	.	TGCGCCAGCAGCCAGGATGGGGGGTGGGGCTACACCTTC	CASSQDGGWGYTF
TRBJ2-2	many	TRBV12-3/TRBV12-4	.	TGTGCCAGCAGTGGGGCCTGGGAAACCGGGGAGCTGTTTTTT	CASSGAWETGELFF
TRBJ2-7	few	TRBV6-5	TRBD2	TGTGCCAGCAGTTACTCTGGCGTGGGACTACGTTCCGAGCAGTACTTC	CASSYSGVGLRSEQYF
TRBJ2-7	many	TRBV27	TRBD1	TGTGCCAGCAGATTATCATCGGGACAGGGGGTTTCGTACGAGCAGTACTTC	CASRLSSGQGVSYEQYF
TRBJ2-7	.	TRBV20-1	TRBD2	TGCAGTGCGACCGACGGGGGGACTAGCGGGATCTACGAGCAGTACTTC	CSATDGGTSGIYEQYF
TRBJ1-2	many	TRBV20-1	.	TGCAGTGCTAGAGATCAGGGCAGGGCGGACTATGGCTACACCTTC	CSARDQGRADYGYTF
TRBJ1-2	.	TRBV29-1	TRBD1	TGCAGCGCAAACAGGGGGCTGGACTATGGCTACACCTTC	CSANRGLDYGYTF
TRBJ2-7	many	TRBV5-1	.	TGCGCCAGCAGCTTGGAGGTGGGGACCAACGAGCAGTACTTC	CASSLEVGTNEQYF
TRBJ1-1	many	TRBV12-3/TRBV12-4	.	TGTGCCAGCAGTCAACAGGGAGAGTGGAACACTGAAGCTTTCTTT	CASSQQGEWNTEAFF
TRBJ2-7	many	TRBV28	.	TGTGCCAGCAGTGAAACAGGGAGCTCCTACGAGCAGTACTTC	CASSETGSSYEQYF
TRBJ2-7	many	TRBV5-1	TRBD1	TGCGCCAGCAGCTTCGGGACAGGGGGCTTCGACGAGCAGTACTTC	CASSFGTGGFDEQYF